What follows are 6 T cell receptor beta chains derived from one specimen sequenced in a study of T-cell reconstitution after alpha-beta-depleted transplantation in children. TCRbeta library construction was performed incorporating unique molecular identifiers. Via MiXCR, TCRdb re-called the PCR reads, giving one row per CDR3 protein. The sample has about 980,000 distinct CDR3 sequences, about 29% seen once. Sequencing was performed on PBMCs, mostly from graft donor cells, taken 360 days after TCRalphabeta/CD19-depleted stem cell transplant. The receptors stem from a boy in the first two years of life who had a stem cell transplant for SCID, so the T cells may come from the graft donor.

In this sample, this clonotype turned up a few times. The V call is TRBV4-2, the J call TRBJ2-5; possibly TRBD2 for D (6 bases). Germline V CDR1 and CDR2: LGHNA, YNFKEQ. Trimming removed 2 bases at V and 5 bases at J, with 21 bases between. The CDR3 is made up of 17 amino acids. CDR3 coding DNA: TGTGCCAGCAGCCAAAGATCCCGGGGGTCCCCCATGGAGACCCAGTACTTC. It codes for CASSQRSRGSPMETQYF.

The chain uses TRBV12-3 or TRBV12-4 and TRBJ1-3; 7 nucleotides line up with TRBD1. V lost 2 bases, J lost 2 bases, and 9 bases stayed unmatched. CDR3 size: 17 residues. In DNA, the CDR3 is TGTGCCAGCAGTTTAACCCCGGGACAGCAAACTGGAAACACCATATATTTT. As protein: CASSLTPGQQTGNTIYF.

This clonotype has just a few counts. This chain joins TRBV6-6 and TRBJ2-7; a possible D gene is TRBD2 (7 bases). This CDR3 spans 12 amino acids. Germline V CDR1 and CDR2: MNHNY, SVGAGI (reference sequence). The CDR3 sequence: CATGGLIYEQYF. The CDR3 coding sequence is TGTGCTACGGGGGGCCTTATCTACGAGCAGTACTTC.

This clonotype has a count of ten or more. The chain joins TRBV28 to TRBJ2-5; 8 bases agree with TRBD1. With V trimmed by 5 bases and J by 5 bases, 7 bases remained unmatched. The germline V gene has CDR1 MDHEN and CDR2 SYDVKM. CDR3 length: 14 amino acids. CDR3 bases: TGTGCCAGCAGTCCGACAGGGGCTGGGGAGACCCAGTACTTC. Translated, it gives CASSPTGAGETQYF.

The chain is built from TRBV7-2 and TRBJ2-1; D call uncertain. The length of the CDR3 is 15 residues. V was clipped by 5 bases and J by 6 bases, with 17 bases between them. Germline-derived CDR1 and CDR2 are SGHTA and FQGNSA. Here the CDR3 reads CASSPGVGSGNEQFF. In nucleotides, the CDR3 is TGTGCCAGCAGCCCGGGTGTCGGGTCCGGCAATGAGCAGTTCTTC. Using reference TRBV7-2 and TRBJ2-1 for the parts outside the CDR3, the full variable domain is GAGVSQSPSNKVTEKGKDVELRCDPISGHTALYWYRQSLGQGLEFLIYFQGNSAPDKSGLPSDRFSAERTGGSVSTLTIQRTQQEDSAVYLCASSPGVGSGNEQFFGPGTRLTVL.

V usage is TRBV20-1 and J usage is TRBJ2-7, with 9 bases aligning to TRBD2. The length of the CDR3 is 17 residues. Germline CDR1 is DFQATT and CDR2 is SNEGSKA (reference sequence). With 6 bases clipped from V and 5 bases from J, the junction kept 20 bases outside the gene matches. DNA for the CDR3: TGCAGTGCGCACTCACAGCTAGGGCGGGGGGGCGGCCACGAGCAGTACTTC. It is translated as CSAHSQLGRGGGHEQYF.